One sample yielded the 8 T cell receptor beta chains listed below, sequenced in a study of blood T cell repertoires in COVID-19. Profiled with immunoSEQ multiplex PCR; TCRdb holds only in-frame clones, not every one. Of some 50,000 clones listed, roughly 84% are singletons. Source material: peripheral blood. These receptors originate from a man in his fifties with acute or convalescent COVID-19.

As for this clone: The junction and the germline gene differ at one end; a read error may be behind it. The chain has TRBV30 and TRBJ1-2; D uncertain. The CDR3 runs 11 residues. Germline loops: CDR1 GTSNPN, CDR2 SVGIG (reference sequence). Written as DNA, the CDR3 is TGTGCCTGGAGTGATAGAGCAGACACATCCTTC. Its translation: CAWSDRADTSF.

V and J are TRBV18 and TRBJ1-5; 7 nucleotides agree with TRBD1. Germline V gene data show CDR1 as KGHSH and CDR2 as LQKENI. Germline trimming cut 3 bases from V and 1 base from J; bases unmatched to any gene: 9. The CDR3 totals 17 residues. The CDR3 nucleotides are TGTGCCAGCTCACCGGGACAGTCGATATGGAGCAATCAGCCCCAGCATTTT. Protein product: CASSPGQSIWSNQPQHF.

The chain uses TRBV19 and TRBJ2-1, with TRBD2 matching 11 bases. V dropped 6 bases and J dropped 3; count of bases not matched to a gene: 7. Germline V gives CDR1 LNHDA, CDR2 SQIVND (reference sequence). The CDR3 is 16 residues long. The DNA for the CDR3 is TGTGCCAGTAGGGGAACGGGGACTAGCGGCTACAATGAGCAGTTCTTC. It specifies CASRGTGTSGYNEQFF.

V is TRBV14 and J is TRBJ2-7, with 11 bases fitting TRBD2. This CDR3 contains 17 residues. V dropped 4 bases and J dropped 4; count of bases not matched to a gene: 12. Germline CDR1 and CDR2: SGHDN and FVKESK. The CDR3 sequence: CASSLSQLAGGSYEQYF. CDR3 DNA: TGTGCCAGCAGCCTATCTCAGTTAGCGGGAGGGAGTTACGAGCAGTACTTC.

This clone was seen just once. The chain recombines TRBV6-2 or TRBV6-3 with TRBJ1-2, with D hard to call. The CDR3 has 15 amino acids. Per the germline V gene, CDR1 is MNHEY and CDR2 is SVGEGT. The V and J ends lost 6 bases and 5 bases respectively, with 19 bases between them. In DNA, the CDR3 is TGTGCCAGCAGCCAATGGACGCCGCGGAGGTATGGCTACACCTTC. Translating gives CASSQWTPRRYGYTF.

This chain connects TRBV11-2 to TRBJ2-1; 7 positions match TRBD2. Germline loops: CDR1 SGHAT, CDR2 FQNNGV. This CDR3 comprises 14 residues. V gave up 2 bases and J gave up 3 bases; unmatched junction bases: 1. In DNA form, the CDR3 reads TGTGCCAGCAGCTTAAGCGGGATCTACAATGAGCAGTTCTTC. Its translation is CASSLSGIYNEQFF.

The CDR3 is CASSPQGFSGNTIYF. CDR3 coding DNA: TGTGCCAGCTCACCACAGGGGTTCTCTGGAAACACCATATATTTT. V gene TRBV18 combines with J gene TRBJ1-3, with TRBD1 as a possible D gene (5 bases). Germline lookup yields CDR1 KGHSH and CDR2 LQKENI. This CDR3 has 15 residues. V was trimmed by 1 base and J by 0 bases, leaving 7 bases between them. Full variable domain (outside the CDR3, taken from reference TRBV18 and TRBJ1-3): NAGVMQNPRHLVRRRGQEARLRCSPMKGHSHVYWYRQLPEEGLKFMVYLQKENIIDESGMPKERFSAEFPKEGPSILRIQQVVRGDSAAYFCASSPQGFSGNTIYFGEGSWLTVV.

The V and J genes are TRBV23-1 and TRBJ1-6; a possible D gene is TRBD1 (5 bases). TRBV23-1 is classed as an ORF, of uncertain function. This CDR3 is built from 12 residues. V lost 6 bases, J lost 13 bases, and 13 bases lay in between. The CDR3 nucleotides are TGCGCCAGCAGCAACCGGGGGGACCCCCTCCACTTT. This codes for CASSNRGDPLHF.